Listed below are T cell receptor beta chains from one sample, sequenced in a study of T cell changes during pregnancy in multiple sclerosis. The table came from immunoSEQ multiplex PCR; TCRdb's copy has only in-frame clones and leaves some out. Of about 81,000 clones listed, about 94% are singletons. The material was peripheral blood, obtained in the third trimester of pregnancy. Receptors originate from a female donor with multiple sclerosis, enrolled in a pregnancy study. Each CDR3 is given with its conserved first and last residue. D genes are given only for firm matches. Rows give clone size only sometimes, using once, few, many, or a class for an expanded clone.

clone_size: .
j_call: TRBJ1-1
v_call: TRBV7-8
d_call: .
cdr3_nt: TGTGCCAGCAGCTTTGGCTCCCAGAACACTGAAGCTTTCTTT
cdr3_aa: CASSFGSQNTEAFF

clone_size: few
j_call: TRBJ1-1
v_call: TRBV29-1
d_call: .
cdr3_nt: TGCAGCGGGGGGGGACGGAGGGTTGACACTGAAGCTTTCTTT
cdr3_aa: CSGGGRRVDTEAFF

clone_size: once
j_call: TRBJ2-3
v_call: TRBV19
d_call: TRBD1
cdr3_nt: TGTGCCAGTAGTGGGACAGTCATCCGCACAGATACGCAGTATTTT
cdr3_aa: CASSGTVIRTDTQYF

clone_size: .
j_call: TRBJ1-3
v_call: TRBV18
d_call: .
cdr3_nt: TGTGCCAGCTCACCACAGACGGGGAGCTCTGGAAACACCATATATTTT
cdr3_aa: CASSPQTGSSGNTIYF

clone_size: .
j_call: TRBJ1-2
v_call: TRBV10-3
d_call: TRBD1
cdr3_nt: TGTGCCATCAGTGTGACAGGGGAGGCTGGCTACACCTTC
cdr3_aa: CAISVTGEAGYTF

clone_size: .
j_call: TRBJ1-6
v_call: TRBV5-6
d_call: .
cdr3_nt: TGTGCCAGCAGCTTGGGAGGTGGCTCACCCCTCCACTTT
cdr3_aa: CASSLGGGSPLHF

clone_size: .
j_call: TRBJ2-7
v_call: TRBV27
d_call: TRBD1
cdr3_nt: TGTGCCAGCAGGGACAGGGGGGACTCCTACGAGCAGTACTTC
cdr3_aa: CASRDRGDSYEQYF

clone_size: .
j_call: TRBJ2-5
v_call: TRBV6-5
d_call: TRBD1
cdr3_nt: TGTGCCAGCAGTACCGGGACAGGTTGGGAGACCCAGTACTTC
cdr3_aa: CASSTGTGWETQYF

clone_size: .
j_call: TRBJ2-2
v_call: TRBV30
d_call: .
cdr3_nt: TGTGCCTGGAGTTTAAACACCGGGGAGCTGTTTTTT
cdr3_aa: CAWSLNTGELFF

clone_size: .
j_call: TRBJ1-5
v_call: TRBV18
d_call: TRBD1
cdr3_nt: TGTGCCAGCTCGGCGGGACAGGGGGCGGGTCAGCCCCAGCATTTT
cdr3_aa: CASSAGQGAGQPQHF

clone_size: .
j_call: TRBJ2-2
v_call: TRBV5-1
d_call: .
cdr3_nt: TGCGCCAGCAGCCGTGGAGGGACCGGGGAGCTGTTTTTT
cdr3_aa: CASSRGGTGELFF

clone_size: few
j_call: TRBJ1-1
v_call: TRBV9
d_call: TRBD1
cdr3_nt: TGTGCCAGCAGCCCCGGGACAGCTAACACTGAAGCTTTCTTT
cdr3_aa: CASSPGTANTEAFF

clone_size: .
j_call: TRBJ1-1
v_call: TRBV7-9
d_call: .
cdr3_nt: TGTGCCAGCAGTTCTCAGGCCTTGAACACTGAAGCTTTCTTT
cdr3_aa: CASSSQALNTEAFF

clone_size: .
j_call: TRBJ1-5
v_call: TRBV30
d_call: TRBD1
cdr3_nt: TGTGCCTGGAGTACGGGACAGGGCGGTCAGCCCCAGCATTTT
cdr3_aa: CAWSTGQGGQPQHF

clone_size: .
j_call: TRBJ2-1
v_call: TRBV9
d_call: .
cdr3_nt: TGTGCCAGCAGCGTAGCTACAGGGTGGAGGTCGAGAGTCAATGAGCAGTTCTTC
cdr3_aa: CASSVATGWRSRVNEQFF

clone_size: .
j_call: TRBJ2-7
v_call: TRBV21-1
d_call: .
cdr3_nt: TGTGCCAGCGCCCCCCGGGACAGGGACACTTACCCCTCCTACGAGCAGTACTTC
cdr3_aa: CASAPRDRDTYPSYEQYF

clone_size: .
j_call: TRBJ2-7
v_call: TRBV2
d_call: TRBD2
cdr3_nt: TGTGCCAGCACCGTCAGCGGGGGGGCGGCCTACGAGCAGTACTTC
cdr3_aa: CASTVSGGAAYEQYF

clone_size: .
j_call: TRBJ1-2
v_call: TRBV14
d_call: TRBD1
cdr3_nt: TGTGCCAGCAGCCCGGGACAGCTCATTAACTATGGCTACACCTTC
cdr3_aa: CASSPGQLINYGYTF

clone_size: .
j_call: TRBJ2-3
v_call: TRBV7-6
d_call: TRBD2
cdr3_nt: TGTGCCAGCAGCTTACTAGCGGGGGGCGACACAGATACGCAGTATTTT
cdr3_aa: CASSLLAGGDTDTQYF

clone_size: .
j_call: TRBJ1-5
v_call: TRBV7-9
d_call: .
cdr3_nt: TGTGCCAGCAGCTTAGACAGCTTTTATAGCAATCAGCCCCAGCATTTT
cdr3_aa: CASSLDSFYSNQPQHF

clone_size: .
j_call: TRBJ1-1
v_call: TRBV4-2
d_call: .
cdr3_nt: TGTGCCAGCAGCCAAGCCACCGGCGTTTTCAAGGGGAAGAACACTGAAGCTTTCTTT
cdr3_aa: CASSQATGVFKGKNTEAFF

clone_size: .
j_call: TRBJ1-2
v_call: TRBV18
d_call: .
cdr3_nt: TGTGCCAGCTCACCTGACAGGATCGGGGTATCTGGCTACACCTTC
cdr3_aa: CASSPDRIGVSGYTF

clone_size: .
j_call: TRBJ1-1
v_call: TRBV5-6
d_call: .
cdr3_nt: TGTGCCAGCAGCTGGGGCGACAGTGCTGGATCTTTCTTT
cdr3_aa: CASSWGDSAGSFF

clone_size: once
j_call: TRBJ2-7
v_call: TRBV29-1
d_call: .
cdr3_nt: TGCAGCGCCCAGGGCTCTCTATTTTACGAGCAGTACTTC
cdr3_aa: CSAQGSLFYEQYF

clone_size: once
j_call: TRBJ2-1
v_call: TRBV7-8
d_call: TRBD2
cdr3_nt: TGTGCCAGCAGCGCGATCGGGGGGAGCACCTACAATGAGCAGTTCTTC
cdr3_aa: CASSAIGGSTYNEQFF

clone_size: .
j_call: TRBJ2-3
v_call: TRBV5-8
d_call: TRBD2
cdr3_nt: TGTGCCAGCAGCTTGGCCGGGGGACTAGCGGGTACAGATACGCAGTATTTT
cdr3_aa: CASSLAGGLAGTDTQYF

clone_size: .
j_call: TRBJ2-7
v_call: TRBV5-1
d_call: .
cdr3_nt: TGCGCCAGCAGCTTGGAACAGGCGCCCTCCTACGAGCAGTACTTC
cdr3_aa: CASSLEQAPSYEQYF

clone_size: .
j_call: TRBJ2-1
v_call: TRBV25-1
d_call: TRBD1
cdr3_nt: TGTGCCAGCAGCCTGACAGGGAACAATGAGCAGTTCTTC
cdr3_aa: CASSLTGNNEQFF

clone_size: .
j_call: TRBJ1-1
v_call: TRBV29-1
d_call: .
cdr3_nt: TGCAGCGTTGAAGATCATCGGGGGGCCGGGGTATTCTTT
cdr3_aa: CSVEDHRGAGVFF

clone_size: .
j_call: TRBJ1-2
v_call: TRBV7-2
d_call: .
cdr3_nt: TGTGCCAGCAGCTTAGGACCCGGGGGAAACTATGGCTACACCTTC
cdr3_aa: CASSLGPGGNYGYTF

clone_size: .
j_call: TRBJ2-7
v_call: TRBV27
d_call: TRBD1
cdr3_nt: TGTGCCAGCAGTCACGGGACAGTCTACGAGCAGTACTTC
cdr3_aa: CASSHGTVYEQYF